Reported below is one TCR beta chain. Its target is not known. RNA transcripts yielded amplified TCR beta CDR3 regions. The study used the HTBI primer set for a first-round RT-PCR of the TCR CDR3. TCRdb ran MiXCR on the multiplex PCR reads and lists one entry per CDR3 protein. The sample consists of 500,000 to 650,000 distinct CDR3 sequences, 40% to 50% of them appearing once. Thyroid ultrasound, orbital computed tomography, clinical symptoms, and serum thyroxine and TRAb underpinned diagnoses. The data were obtained in a study of T cells in Graves' hyperthyroidism and ophthalmopathy. The study, taken as a whole, reports: Before onset, by a median of approximately 6.8 months, the model predicted ophthalmopathy. Researchers found most expanded thyroid clonotypes above 0.001 in blood as well.

Germline V gene data show CDR1 as SGHDN and CDR2 as FVKESK. V lost 0 bases and J lost 8, with 8 bases in between. The CDR3 contains 14 residues. Sequencing was carried out using peripheral blood or thyroid tissue (not recorded which). The chain employs TRBV14 and TRBJ1-6; possible D gene TRBD1, 6 bases. The clonotype comes from an adult woman with Graves' disease, either hyperthyroidism or ophthalmopathy (not recorded which). Written as DNA, the CDR3 is TGTGCCAGCAGCCAAGATGGGGGCTATTCACCCCTCCACTTT. This translates into CASSQDGGYSPLHF. The whole variable domain, remainder taken from reference TRBV14 and TRBJ1-6, is EAGVTQFPSHSVIEKGQTVTLRCDPISGHDNLYWYRRVMGKEIKFLLHFVKESKQDESGMPNNRFLAERTGGTYSTLKVQPAELEDSGVYFCASSQDGGYSPLHFGNGTRLTVT.